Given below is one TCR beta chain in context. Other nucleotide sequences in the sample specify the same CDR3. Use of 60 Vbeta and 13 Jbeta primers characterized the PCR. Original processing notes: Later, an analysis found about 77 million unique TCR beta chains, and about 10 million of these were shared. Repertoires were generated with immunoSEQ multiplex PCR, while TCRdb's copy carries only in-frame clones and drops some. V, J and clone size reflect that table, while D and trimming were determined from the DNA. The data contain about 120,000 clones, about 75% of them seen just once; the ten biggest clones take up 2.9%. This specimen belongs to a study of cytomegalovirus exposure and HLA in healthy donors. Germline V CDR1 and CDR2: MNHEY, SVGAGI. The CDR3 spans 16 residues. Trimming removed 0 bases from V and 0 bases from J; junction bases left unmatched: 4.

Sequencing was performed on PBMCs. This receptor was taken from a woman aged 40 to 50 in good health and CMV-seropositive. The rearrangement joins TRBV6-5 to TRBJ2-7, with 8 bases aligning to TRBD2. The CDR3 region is CASSYSTGGSSYEQYF. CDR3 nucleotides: TGTGCCAGCAGTTACTCGACGGGAGGGAGCTCCTACGAGCAGTACTTC.